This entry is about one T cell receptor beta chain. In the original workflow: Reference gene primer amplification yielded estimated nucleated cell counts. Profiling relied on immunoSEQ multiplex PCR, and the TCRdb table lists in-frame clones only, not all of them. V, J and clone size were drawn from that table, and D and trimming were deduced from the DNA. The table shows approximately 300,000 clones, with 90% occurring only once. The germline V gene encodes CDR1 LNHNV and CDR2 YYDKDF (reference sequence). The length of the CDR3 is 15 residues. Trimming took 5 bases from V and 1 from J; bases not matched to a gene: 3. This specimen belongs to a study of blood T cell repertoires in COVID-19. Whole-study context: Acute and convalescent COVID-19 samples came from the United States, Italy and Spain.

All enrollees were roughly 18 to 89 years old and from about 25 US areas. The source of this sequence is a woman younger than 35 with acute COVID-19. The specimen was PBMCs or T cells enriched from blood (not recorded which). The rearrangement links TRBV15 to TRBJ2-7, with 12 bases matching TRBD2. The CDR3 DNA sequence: TGTGCCACCAGCGCAGGGACTAGCGGGTCCTACGAGCAGTACTTC. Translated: CATSAGTSGSYEQYF.